This T cell receptor beta chain was found in a study of blood T cell repertoires in COVID-19. TCRdb's copy holds only in-frame clones and misses some; the assay was immunoSEQ multiplex PCR. The sample holds around 250,000 clones, about 84% seen once. V gave up 5 bases and J gave up 4 bases, with 17 bases separating them. Germline CDR1 SGHNT, CDR2 YENEEA. The CDR3 sequence is 15 residues long. Input material: PBMCs or T cells enriched from blood (not recorded which). The TCR was taken from a woman between 50 and 59 years old who had recovered from COVID-19. J is TRBJ1-2 and V is TRBV11-3; D is possibly TRBD1 (5 bases). The CDR3 nucleotides read TGTGCCAGCAGCCCCTCTGGGGCGATGGGCTATGGCTACACCTTC. It yields the protein CASSPSGAMGYGYTF.